This section outlines one TCR beta chain sequence together with its context. Antigen specificity is unknown. Clones were read by immunoSEQ multiplex PCR, and TCRdb kept only the in-frame ones, dropping some. The repertoire holds some 120,000 clones, with around 94% as singletons. This entry is derived from a study of siplizumab effects on memory and regulatory T cells. Study-level points and caveats: Among sequences traceable to unstimulated CD4+ memory cells, alloreactive ones were significantly reduced by siplizumab. Roughly 75-96% of proliferating CD4+ or CD8+ clones defied assignment to a naive or memory phenotype. Proliferating siplizumab-cultured Tregs lacked confirmed suppressive function. Apparently more diverse than memory cells, naive T cells also seemed major alloresponse contributors.

Sequenced: non-Treg CD4+ T cells sorted from blood. This receptor was obtained from a human donor in good health.

In DNA form, the CDR3 reads TGTGCCAGCAGCTTAGGGGGACCCGGGAGCACAGATACGCAGTATTTT. Encoded protein: CASSLGGPGSTDTQYF. This sequence joins TRBV5-6 and TRBJ2-3, with D perhaps matching TRBD1 (6 bases). Germline V lookup: CDR1 SGHDT, CDR2 YYEEEE. The V end lost 2 bases, the J end lost 0 bases, and 13 bases lay between the germline ends. CDR3 length: 16 amino acids.